These T cell receptor beta chains were read from a single sample in a study of OX40 agonist ivuxolimab in advanced cancers. Repertoires were generated with immunoSEQ multiplex PCR, while TCRdb's copy carries only in-frame clones and drops some. The sample includes some 60,000 clones, 86% of them seen just once. The sequences come from CD4+ or CD8+ T cells sorted from blood, collected in a trial of the OX40 agonist ivuxolimab. The receptors stem from an adult with an advanced solid tumor such as melanoma, head and neck, liver or kidney cancer. The CDR3 runs from the conserved cysteine through the conserved F or W. The D gene is left open where the match is weak. Only some rows state a clone size, as once, few, many or a class for expanded clones.

d_call,clone_size,v_call,j_call,cdr3_aa,cdr3_nt
NA,once,TRBV28,TRBJ1-5,CASSPLAQPQHF,TGTGCCAGCAGCCCTCTAGCTCAGCCCCAGCATTTT
NA,few,TRBV5-1,TRBJ2-5,CASRIHGEVETQYF,TGCGCCAGCAGGATCCACGGAGAGGTAGAGACCCAGTACTTC
NA,NA,TRBV5-5,TRBJ2-7,CASSLAPQYEQYF,TGTGCCAGCAGCTTGGCTCCCCAATACGAGCAGTACTTC
NA,few,TRBV7-2,TRBJ1-2,CASSLVRDYGYTF,TGTGCCAGCAGCTTAGTACGCGACTATGGCTACACCTTC
NA,NA,TRBV18,TRBJ1-3,CASSPRTGSGNTIYF,TGTGCCAGCTCACCCCGAACAGGGTCTGGAAACACCATATATTTT
TRBD2,NA,TRBV13,TRBJ2-1,CASSLGLAAYNEQFF,TGTGCCAGCAGCTTGGGACTAGCGGCATACAATGAGCAGTTCTTC
NA,NA,TRBV21-1,TRBJ1-3,CASSPPLAGNTIYF,TGTGCCAGCAGCCCTCCCCTTGCTGGAAACACCATATATTTT
NA,NA,TRBV4-2,TRBJ1-2,CASSFRTEDYGYTF,TGTGCCAGCAGCTTCCGGACAGAGGACTATGGCTACACCTTC
TRBD2,NA,TRBV18,TRBJ2-3,CASSPLVAGVPDTQYF,TGTGCCAGCTCACCACTGGTAGCGGGAGTCCCAGATACGCAGTATTTT
NA,NA,TRBV20-1,TRBJ2-2,CSARPGSELFF,TGCAGTGCCAGACCGGGGTCGGAGCTGTTTTTT
NA,NA,TRBV28,TRBJ2-6,CASSFAGDPSGANVLTF,TGTGCCAGCAGTTTTGCAGGGGATCCCTCTGGGGCCAACGTCCTGACTTTC
TRBD1,NA,TRBV28,TRBJ2-6,CASKPGQGAAGANVLTF,TGTGCCAGCAAACCGGGACAGGGGGCGGCTGGGGCCAACGTCCTGACTTTC
NA,NA,TRBV7-2,TRBJ1-2,CASSLGGGANYGYTF,TGTGCCAGCAGCTTAGGGGGTGGGGCCAACTATGGCTACACCTTC
NA,NA,TRBV18,TRBJ2-5,CASSPNMETQYF,TGTGCCAGCTCACCGAATATGGAGACCCAGTACTTC
NA,once,TRBV10-3,TRBJ2-1,CAINNSGTKGYNEQFF,TGTGCCATCAATAATTCCGGGACAAAAGGCTACAATGAGCAGTTCTTC
NA,NA,TRBV7-9,TRBJ1-4,CASSLVGPATNEKLFF,TGTGCCAGCAGCTTAGTGGGGCCTGCAACTAATGAAAAACTGTTTTTT
NA,NA,TRBV7-2,TRBJ2-6,CASSPTRTGANVLTF,TGTGCCAGCAGCCCTACAAGGACTGGGGCCAACGTCCTGACTTTC
TRBD1,NA,TRBV5-1,TRBJ2-7,CASSRWGQGTYEQYF,TGCGCCAGCAGCCGCTGGGGACAGGGAACCTACGAGCAGTACTTC
TRBD1,NA,TRBV29-1,TRBJ2-2,CSGGGTGGLGTGELFF,TGCAGCGGAGGTGGGACAGGGGGCCTGGGCACCGGGGAGCTGTTTTTT
TRBD2,NA,TRBV2,TRBJ2-3,CASSSGTSGSAQYF,TGTGCCAGCAGCTCCGGGACTAGCGGGAGTGCGCAGTATTTT
NA,NA,TRBV5-1,TRBJ2-3,CASSSPDTQYF,TGCGCCAGCAGCTCTCCAGATACGCAGTATTTT
TRBD1,NA,TRBV9,TRBJ2-7,CASSVGQGAYEQYF,TGTGCCAGCAGCGTGGGACAGGGGGCCTACGAGCAGTACTTC
TRBD1,NA,TRBV6-5,TRBJ2-7,CASSYLGQGAGQYF,TGTGCCAGCAGTTACCTGGGACAGGGGGCCGGGCAGTACTTC
TRBD1,NA,TRBV5-5,TRBJ2-2,CASRLGQGATGELFF,TGTGCCAGCAGGCTGGGACAGGGGGCCACCGGGGAGCTGTTTTTT
NA,NA,TRBV10-3,TRBJ2-7,CAISESLGGNEQYF,TGTGCCATCAGTGAGAGCTTGGGTGGGAACGAGCAGTACTTC
NA,NA,TRBV5-1,TRBJ1-3,CASSLEPFGSGNTIYF,TGCGCCAGCAGCTTGGAACCTTTCGGCTCTGGAAACACCATATATTTT
NA,NA,TRBV4-1,TRBJ2-3,CASSQGRGALNTDTQYF,TGCGCCAGCAGCCAAGGGAGGGGCGCCCTAAACACAGATACGCAGTATTTT
NA,NA,TRBV5-1,TRBJ2-5,CASSLGPAQETQYF,TGCGCCAGCAGCCTTGGACCCGCACAAGAGACCCAGTACTTC
NA,NA,TRBV14,TRBJ1-2,CASSQVRDYGYTF,TGTGCCAGCAGCCAAGTCCGGGACTATGGCTACACCTTC
NA,few,TRBV28,TRBJ2-5,CASSSVEETQYF,TGTGCCAGCAGTTCCGTAGAAGAGACCCAGTACTTC
NA,NA,TRBV5-3,TRBJ1-2,CARSLPGPSVGGYGYTF,TGTGCCAGAAGCTTGCCGGGCCCCTCCGTGGGAGGCTATGGCTACACCTTC
NA,few,TRBV4-1,TRBJ2-5,CASSQEGGVEETQYF,TGCGCCAGCAGCCAAGAAGGGGGGGTGGAGGAGACCCAGTACTTC
NA,NA,TRBV29-1,TRBJ1-2,CSAETGTLYGYTF,TGCAGCGCAGAAACCGGGACGCTCTATGGCTACACCTTC
NA,once,TRBV27,TRBJ2-2,CASRWGVDTGELFF,TGTGCCAGCAGATGGGGGGTGGACACCGGGGAGCTGTTTTTT
TRBD1,NA,TRBV5-6,TRBJ1-5,CASSLAAGGGAQPQHF,TGTGCCAGCAGCTTGGCCGCAGGGGGCGGCGCTCAGCCCCAGCATTTT
TRBD1,NA,TRBV30,TRBJ2-6,CAWSDGQGAGANVLTF,TGTGCCTGGAGTGATGGACAGGGGGCTGGGGCCAACGTCCTGACTTTC
NA,NA,TRBV5-1,TRBJ2-7,CASSSSKGRGMAYEQYF,TGCGCCAGCAGCTCGTCGAAGGGGCGCGGGATGGCCTACGAGCAGTACTTC
NA,once,TRBV4-3,TRBJ2-6,CASSLSSGANVLTF,TGCGCCAGCAGCCTCAGCTCTGGGGCCAACGTCCTGACTTTC
NA,NA,TRBV7-2,TRBJ2-7,CASSYGGTIGEQYF,TGTGCCAGCAGCTATGGCGGGACCATTGGGGAGCAGTACTTC
TRBD2,NA,TRBV28,TRBJ2-3,CASSKISGTDTQYF,TGTGCCAGCAGTAAAATTAGCGGGACAGATACGCAGTATTTT
NA,NA,TRBV18,TRBJ2-5,CASSPEGWQEAQYF,TGTGCCAGCTCACCCGAGGGGTGGCAAGAGGCCCAGTACTTC
NA,NA,TRBV5-4,TRBJ2-5,CASTQVGGETQYF,TGTGCCAGCACCCAGGTAGGGGGAGAGACCCAGTACTTC
TRBD1,NA,TRBV10-1,TRBJ2-2,CARTMGQGNTGELFF,TGCGCCAGAACCATGGGACAGGGGAACACCGGGGAGCTGTTTTTT
NA,NA,TRBV7-2,TRBJ1-1,CASSRGGRVNTEAFF,TGTGCCAGCAGCCGGGGGGGCAGGGTGAACACTGAAGCTTTCTTT